This passage covers 28 T cell receptor beta chains from one sample sequenced in a study of vaccination effects on CD4 cells after COVID-19. Generated by immunoSEQ multiplex PCR, the TCRdb table keeps only in-frame clones and is missing some. This table holds more than 20,000 clones, 73% found once. Ahead of sequencing, the ViraFEST assay grew antigen-specific CD4+ T cells using viral peptide pools. It was after roughly ten days of culture that CD4+ T cells were isolated. Vaccination of participants consisted of two doses of either the BNT162b2 or mRNA-1273 vaccine. Their cognate antigens are unknown. The specimen was CD4+ T cells from PBMCs cultured with SARS-CoV-2 spike peptides, collected after COVID-19 vaccination. Source of these receptors: a human donor who received a COVID-19 vaccine.

V gene TRBV5-1 combines with J gene TRBJ1-6; D is undetermined. The CDR3 has 14 residues. Germline CDR1 SGHRS, CDR2 YFSETQ. The V end lost 0 bases, the J end lost 6 bases, and 7 bases lay between the germline ends. This chain's CDR3 is CASSLDTVNSPLHF. The CDR3, as DNA: TGCGCCAGCAGCTTGGATACGGTTAATTCACCCCTCCACTTT.

This sequence joins TRBV10-1 and TRBJ2-1; D is possibly TRBD1 (5 bases). CDR1 WNHNN and CDR2 SYGVQD come from the germline V gene (reference sequence). The V gene lost 8 bases and the J gene lost 3 bases, with 5 bases spanning the gap. The CDR3 length is 11 residues. This CDR3 is CASQGYNEQFF. CDR3 nucleotide sequence: TGCGCCAGCCAGGGCTACAATGAGCAGTTCTTC.

The chain links TRBV6-5 to TRBJ2-5; 11 bases are a match to TRBD1. The J segment lost 3 bases and the V segment lost 8 bases, leaving 5 bases of the junction unmatched. Germline V gene data show CDR1 as MNHEY and CDR2 as SVGAGI. The CDR3 is made up of 14 amino acids. CDR3 loop: CASGQGALEETQYF. CDR3 sequence (DNA): TGTGCCAGCGGACAGGGGGCGCTGGAAGAGACCCAGTACTTC.

The rearrangement uses TRBV5-1 and TRBJ2-7; possibly TRBD2 for D (5 bases). The CDR3 extends over 15 amino acids. Germline values: CDR1 SGHRS, CDR2 YFSETQ. The V gene lost 1 base and the J gene lost 1 base, with 12 bases spanning the gap. For the CDR3, the DNA is TGCGCCAGCAGCTTGCTAAGCGGCGGATCCTACGAGCAGTACTTC. Residues: CASSLLSGGSYEQYF.

The chain employs TRBV29-1 and TRBJ2-5; perhaps TRBD2 as D (6 bases). Germline CDR1 is SQVTM and CDR2 is ANQGSEA. The V end was cut by 6 bases, the J end by 4 bases, with 15 bases between. CDR3 size: 13 residues. The DNA of the CDR3 is TGCAGCGTGGGCAGGGACTCGATAGAGACCCAGTACTTC. This gives the protein CSVGRDSIETQYF.

This clone was observed a handful of times. V usage is TRBV5-1 and J usage is TRBJ1-1; no firm D call. Germline lookup yields CDR1 SGHRS and CDR2 YFSETQ. The CDR3 length is 13 residues. Trimming shortened V by 1 base and J by 4 bases, and 8 bases separated the two germline ends. The CDR3 DNA follows: TGCGCCAGCAGCTTGCAAGAGTTCACTGAAGCTTTCTTT. Translated, it gives CASSLQEFTEAFF.

The chain recombines TRBV4-1 with TRBJ2-2, with 12 nucleotides matching TRBD2. V shed 1 base and J 7 bases; nucleotides not matched to a gene: 7. Germline V gene data show CDR1 as MGHRA and CDR2 as YSYEKL. The CDR3 totals 17 residues. The CDR3 DNA sequence: TGCGCCAGCAGCCAAGGGGGGCTAGCGGGAGGGCACGGGGAGCTGTTTTTT. Amino acids: CASSQGGLAGGHGELFF.

V usage is TRBV3-1 (or the pseudogene TRBV3-2) and J usage is TRBJ2-1, with D unresolved. The CDR3 runs 12 residues. The germline CDR1 and CDR2 sequences are LGHDT and YNNKEL (reference sequence). The V end was cut by 4 bases, the J end by 8 bases, with 9 bases between. The CDR3 protein is CASSLHGDEQFF. CDR3 bases: TGTGCCAGCAGCCTCCACGGTGATGAGCAGTTCTTC.

The sample holds one count of this clone. This chain uses TRBV18 with TRBJ2-7; either TRBD1 or TRBD2 may supply D (6 bases each). Germline assignment: CDR1 KGHSH and CDR2 LQKENI. Trimming took off 3 bases at V and 0 bases at J, with 12 bases between the two ends. The CDR3 spans 15 residues. DNA for the CDR3: TGTGCCAGCTCACCCCCTGGGGGGCCCTCCTACGAGCAGTACTTC. Protein product: CASSPPGGPSYEQYF.

This chain links TRBV6-5 with TRBJ1-2, with D perhaps TRBD1 (6 bases). The CDR3 runs to 13 residues. Trimming stripped 7 bases from V and 3 bases from J, with 12 bases between. Germline CDR1 and CDR2: MNHEY and SVGAGI. CDR3 sequence: CASTRGQYYGYTF. CDR3 DNA sequence: TGTGCCAGCACCCGGGGGCAGTACTATGGCTACACCTTC.

This clone was picked up one time. V is TRBV5-1 and J is TRBJ2-3; TRBD2 agrees at 10 bases. The germline V gene encodes CDR1 SGHRS and CDR2 YFSETQ. This CDR3 has 14 amino acids. The ends lost 6 bases at V and 4 bases at J; junction bases unmatched: 5. CDR3 in DNA: TGCGCCAGCACTCCGGGACTAGCGCCAGATACGCAGTATTTT. Residues: CASTPGLAPDTQYF. The full variable domain, completed using reference TRBV5-1 and TRBJ2-3, is KAGVTQTPRYLIKTRGQQVTLSCSPISGHRSVSWYQQTPGQGLQFLFEYFSETQRNKGNFPGRFSGRQFSNSRSEMNVSTLELGDSALYLCASTPGLAPDTQYFGPGTRLTVL.

Only one count was recorded for this clone. This sequence joins TRBV9 and TRBJ2-7, with D hard to call. Deletions cut 0 bases from V and 7 bases from J, with 11 bases between. The germline V gene encodes CDR1 SGDLS and CDR2 YYNGEE. There are 13 residues in the CDR3. The CDR3 here is CASSVDSTGEQYF. In nucleotides, the CDR3 is TGTGCCAGCAGCGTAGATTCAACCGGGGAGCAGTACTTC.

The chain has TRBV23-1 and TRBJ2-7, with a weak D call TRBD1 (5 bases). TRBV23-1 is noted as an ORF with a role that remains uncertain. The CDR3 is 13 residues long. Trimming stripped 3 bases from V and 3 bases from J, with 9 bases between. The DNA of the CDR3 is TGCGCCAGCAGTCACCCTGACAGCTACGAGCAGTACTTC. It codes for CASSHPDSYEQYF.

This clone has just a few counts. This chain links TRBV3-1 (or the pseudogene TRBV3-2) with TRBJ2-2; possibly TRBD1 or TRBD2 for D (5 bases each). V was pared by 4 bases and J by 4 bases, with 10 bases between. This CDR3 has 14 residues. Germline V gene sequence: CDR1 LGHDT, CDR2 YNNKEL (reference sequence). The DNA of the CDR3 is TGTGCCAGCAGCCCAGGGAGAGGCACCGGGGAGCTGTTTTTT. This gives the protein CASSPGRGTGELFF.

This clone was counted a few times. The chain has TRBV5-4 and TRBJ2-7; D perhaps matches TRBD1 (5 bases). V was shortened by 0 bases and J by 3 bases, with 10 bases between the two germline ends. There are 14 residues in the CDR3. CDR1 SGHNT and CDR2 YYREEE come from the germline V gene (reference sequence). In nucleotides, the CDR3 is TGTGCCAGCAGCTTGGTGGGGCAGGGCTACGAGCAGTACTTC. Amino acid sequence: CASSLVGQGYEQYF.

The chain employs TRBV30 and TRBJ2-6; D is unclear. Trimming removed 5 bases from V and 1 base from J, with 0 bases in between. The CDR3 extends over 11 amino acids. The V gene's germline CDR1 is GTSNPN and CDR2 SVGIG (reference sequence). CDR3: CAWSGANVLTF. The CDR3 DNA reads as TGTGCCTGGTCTGGGGCCAACGTCCTGACTTTC.

This sequence joins TRBV13 and TRBJ1-5; D is possibly TRBD1 (5 bases). Trimming pared 1 base from V and 5 bases from J, leaving 12 bases between. The CDR3 extends over 15 amino acids. Per the germline V gene, CDR1 is PRHDT and CDR2 is FYEKMQ (reference sequence). CDR3: CASSLDRDLDQPQHF. The CDR3 DNA reads as TGTGCCAGCAGCTTAGACCGGGACCTTGATCAGCCCCAGCATTTT.

The rearrangement links TRBV3-1 (or the pseudogene TRBV3-2) to TRBJ2-7; the match to TRBD2 covers 11 bases. Germline CDR1 and CDR2: LGHDT and YNNKEL (reference sequence). CDR3 size: 14 residues. After removal of 5 bases from V and 5 bases from J, the junction contained 5 bases not matched to a gene. CDR3 in amino acids: CASSLAGGPNEQYF. CDR3 in DNA: TGTGCCAGCAGCTTAGCGGGGGGGCCCAACGAGCAGTACTTC.

This chain uses TRBV5-1 with TRBJ1-4, with 9 bases identical to TRBD1. Germline values: CDR1 SGHRS, CDR2 YFSETQ. V lost 3 bases, J lost 9 bases, and 6 bases stayed unmatched. CDR3 length equals 14 residues. Here the CDR3 DNA reads TGCGCCAGCAGCTCGGGGACAGGGTCCAAAAAACTGTTTTTT. It encodes CASSSGTGSKKLFF.

The gene calls are TRBV10-3 and TRBJ1-1, with D uncertain. Germline CDR1 is ENHRY and CDR2 is SYGVKD. The CDR3 runs 13 residues. Trimming took 0 bases from V and 11 from J, leaving 13 bases between them. CDR3 coding DNA: TGTGCCATCAGTGAGTCGGACGGCTTAAAGGCTTTCTTT. It encodes CAISESDGLKAFF.

The gene calls are TRBV5-5 and TRBJ2-7; tentatively, D is TRBD2 (5 bases). The V end was cut by 2 bases, the J end by 0 bases, with 9 bases between. The CDR3 totals 14 residues. Germline assignment: CDR1 SGHKS and CDR2 YYEKEE (reference sequence). CDR3 sequence: CASSLSGYSYEQYF. The CDR3 DNA is TGTGCCAGCAGCTTAAGCGGATACTCCTACGAGCAGTACTTC.

This chain joins TRBV5-1 and TRBJ2-3; 12 bases agree with TRBD1. J gave up 6 bases and V 3 bases, and 5 bases lay outside the gene matches. The CDR3 has 15 amino acids. Germline CDR1 SGHRS, CDR2 YFSETQ. CDR3: CASSSGQGALDTQYF. For the CDR3, the DNA is TGCGCCAGCAGCTCGGGACAGGGGGCATTGGATACGCAGTATTTT.

The chain links TRBV24-1 to TRBJ1-2; the D gene is possibly TRBD1 (5 bases). Per germline, CDR1 KGHDR and CDR2 SFDVKD. Deletions cut 5 bases from V and 7 bases from J, with 16 bases between. The CDR3 spans 14 residues. CDR3 nucleotide sequence: TGTGCCACCAGTGTCGGCGGCAGGGTGGGTGGCTACACCTTC. Amino acids: CATSVGGRVGGYTF.

Points on this clone: This specimen includes other DNA sequences encoding the same CDR3. The chain joins TRBV6-5 to TRBJ2-7; 8 bases match TRBD1. After removal of 0 bases from V and 1 base from J, the junction contained 2 bases not matched to a gene. Germline lookup yields CDR1 MNHEY and CDR2 SVGAGI. This CDR3 contains 15 residues. The DNA for the CDR3 is TGTGCCAGCAGTTACTCCGGGACAGGATCCTACGAGCAGTACTTC. This codes for CASSYSGTGSYEQYF.

This sequence joins TRBV18 and TRBJ2-2; 9 bases map to TRBD2. The length of the CDR3 is 17 residues. V was pared by 0 bases and J by 4 bases, with 6 bases of the junction left unmatched. CDR1 and CDR2 (germline): KGHSH, LQKENI. CDR3 coding DNA: TGTGCCAGCTCACCACCAATAGCGGGGGAGTCCACCGGGGAGCTGTTTTTT. It specifies CASSPPIAGESTGELFF.

V is TRBV6-5 and J is TRBJ2-1; the match to TRBD2 covers 7 bases. The CDR3 is 13 amino acids. Trimming at V came to 7 bases and at J to 6 bases, leaving 6 bases not matched to a gene. The germline CDR1 and CDR2 sequences are MNHEY and SVGAGI. CDR3 loop: CASTDGTTNEQFF. CDR3 sequence (DNA): TGTGCCAGCACCGACGGGACTACCAATGAGCAGTTCTTC.

This clone was counted between two and nine times. The chain employs TRBV27 and TRBJ2-1; D is uncertain. The CDR3 has 13 residues. V lost 3 bases, J lost 4 bases, and 7 bases lay in between. Germline CDR1 and CDR2: MNHEY and SMNVEV (reference sequence). The CDR3 bases are TGTGCCAGCAGTTTTGGGCGGTACAATGAGCAGTTCTTC. Its translation: CASSFGRYNEQFF.

The chain recombines TRBV5-4 with TRBJ2-6; D is possibly TRBD2 (5 bases). The V and J ends lost 0 bases and 1 base respectively, with 5 bases between them. The CDR3 totals 15 residues. CDR1 SGHNT and CDR2 YYREEE come from the germline V gene (reference sequence). The CDR3 nucleotides read TGTGCCAGCAGCTTGGGAGGGTCTGGGGCCAACGTCCTGACTTTC. This translates into CASSLGGSGANVLTF. Full variable domain (outside the CDR3, taken from reference TRBV5-4 and TRBJ2-6): ETGVTQSPTHLIKTRGQQVTLRCSSQSGHNTVSWYQQALGQGPQFIFQYYREEENGRGNFPPRFSGLQFPNYSSELNVNALELDDSALYLCASSLGGSGANVLTFGAGSRLTVL.